These 17 T cell receptor beta chains were sequenced from one sample in a study of T cells of healthy individuals (dated by TCRdb to 2016 to 2018). The library was prepared using 5' RACE. Sequencing was performed on an Illumina MiSeq. Through fastp at Q25 and MiXCR, TCRdb rebuilt clones from the public reads, retaining in-frame beta chains. Entries are consolidated by CDR3 protein sequence, retaining the most common genes and DNA. The sample contains tens of thousands of distinct CDR3 sequences, 16% of them found a single time. About 4.4% of the sample is in the top ten clones. The receptors stem from a human donor in good health.

V is TRBV4-1 and J is TRBJ1-4; a weak D match, TRBD1 (6 bases). The CDR3 extends over 15 amino acids. The ends were cut back, 4 bases at V and 3 bases at J, with 12 bases in the middle. Per the germline V gene, CDR1 is MGHRA and CDR2 is YSYEKL. This chain's CDR3 is CASSPRGGANEKLFF. The DNA for the CDR3 is TGCGCCAGCAGCCCCCGAGGGGGAGCTAATGAAAAACTGTTTTTT.

The V call is TRBV12-3 or TRBV12-4, the J call TRBJ1-4; possibly TRBD1 for D (5 bases). CDR3 length: 13 residues. The germline V and J ends were trimmed by 5 bases and 8 bases, with 12 bases remaining between them. CDR3 DNA sequence: TGTGCCAGCAGTCTTCCGGGACGAGAAAAACTGTTTTTT. Its protein product is CASSLPGREKLFF.

Only a few counts were recorded for this clonotype. The CDR3 sequence is CASSSGQGTGELFF. CDR3 in DNA: TGCGCCAGCAGCTCTGGACAGGGCACCGGGGAGCTGTTTTTT. The rearrangement links TRBV5-1 to TRBJ2-2; 8 bases are shared with TRBD1. CDR1 and CDR2 (germline): SGHRS, YFSETQ. The J segment lost 4 bases and the V segment lost 3 bases, leaving 2 bases of the junction unmatched. This CDR3 spans 14 amino acids.

This clonotype was observed at least ten times. The gene calls are TRBV9 and TRBJ1-1; possible D gene TRBD1, 6 bases. With 0 bases removed from V and 4 bases from J, the gap between germline ends came to 16 bases. Germline V gene lookup returns CDR1 SGDLS and CDR2 YYNGEE. The CDR3 length is 16 residues. The CDR3 coding sequence is TGTGCCAGCAGCGTAGCAACGGGGGCAGGAGTCACTGAAGCTTTCTTT. Encoded protein: CASSVATGAGVTEAFF.

CDR3 loop: CASSQDQRILSGNTIYF. DNA for the CDR3: TGTGCCAGCAGCCAAGATCAACGGATCCTCTCTGGAAACACCATATATTTT. This chain uses TRBV3-1 with TRBJ1-3; D unresolved. V lost 0 bases, J lost 0 bases, and 12 bases lay in between. The CDR3 contains 17 residues. The germline V gene has CDR1 LGHDT and CDR2 YNNKEL (reference sequence).

This clonotype has more than one count but fewer than ten. The chain recombines TRBV7-2 with TRBJ2-3; D is undetermined. Germline V gene data show CDR1 as SGHTA and CDR2 as FQGNSA. V gave up 2 bases and J gave up 7 bases, with 7 bases separating them. This CDR3 has 12 amino acids. The CDR3 DNA reads TGTGCCAGCAGCTTACCCTTTAATACGCAGTATTTT. Its translation is CASSLPFNTQYF.

In its sample, this clonotype was seen a few times. The V and J genes are TRBV28 and TRBJ1-5; D not resolved. Trimming shortened V by 4 bases and J by 7 bases, and 5 bases separated the two germline ends. This CDR3 region has 11 residues. The germline V gene has CDR1 MDHEN and CDR2 SYDVKM. CDR3 sequence (DNA): TGTGCCAGCAGTTCTAGGCAGCCCCAGCATTTT. It yields the protein CASSSRQPQHF.

At least ten counts were recorded for this clonotype. The rearrangement links TRBV7-9 to TRBJ2-5; D is undetermined. Germline assignment: CDR1 SEHNR and CDR2 FQNEAQ (reference sequence). V gave up 11 bases and J gave up 7 bases, with 17 bases separating them. The CDR3 is made up of 12 amino acids. CDR3: CAGKRSIGTQYF. The DNA for the CDR3 is TGTGCCGGAAAACGAAGCATAGGGACCCAGTACTTC. The whole variable domain, remainder taken from reference TRBV7-9 and TRBJ2-5, is DTGVSQNPRHKITKRGQNVTFRCDPISEHNRLYWYRQTLGQGPEFLTYFQNEAQLEKSRLLSDRFSAERPKGSFSTLEIQRTEQGDSAMYLCAGKRSIGTQYFGPGTRLLVL.

Ten or more counts support this clonotype. The rearrangement uses TRBV27 and TRBJ1-2; D uncertain. Trimming left V 2 bases short and J 2 bases short, with 6 bases between. CDR1 MNHEY and CDR2 SMNVEV come from the germline V gene (reference sequence). CDR3 length equals 13 residues. CDR3 nucleotide sequence: TGTGCCAGCAGTTTAAACCCAAACTATGGCTACACCTTC. Amino acids: CASSLNPNYGYTF.

This clonotype has more than one count but fewer than ten. This chain joins TRBV6-1 and TRBJ2-7; no clear D. Between the trimmed V and J ends, which lost 3 bases and 1 base, there was a span of 7 bases. Germline V lookup: CDR1 MNHNS, CDR2 SASEGT. CDR3 length equals 13 residues. CDR3 amino acids: CASSDSLSYEQYF. CDR3 DNA: TGTGCCAGCAGTGACAGCCTGTCCTACGAGCAGTACTTC.

This clonotype showed up many times. The gene calls are TRBV29-1 and TRBJ1-5; a possible D gene is TRBD1 (5 bases). The germline CDR1 and CDR2 sequences are SQVTM and ANQGSEA. This CDR3 contains 14 residues. V was pared by 5 bases and J by 4 bases, with 15 bases between. CDR3 sequence (DNA): TGCAGCGTTCGACCCAGGGTTTCGAATCAGCCCCAGCATTTT. Its translation: CSVRPRVSNQPQHF.

The chain links TRBV28 to TRBJ1-2; tentatively, D is TRBD1 (6 bases). The ends were cut back, 11 bases at V and 4 bases at J, with 17 bases in the middle. This CDR3 has 13 amino acids. Per the germline V gene, CDR1 is MDHEN and CDR2 is SYDVKM. The DNA for the CDR3 is TGTGCCTCCAGCCAGGGACAAATCTATGGCTACACCTTC. It codes for CASSQGQIYGYTF.

This clonotype was counted only a few times. The genes are TRBV10-3 and TRBJ2-3, with 7 bases lining up with TRBD1. Germline CDR1 ENHRY, CDR2 SYGVKD. Trimming took 3 bases from V and 2 from J; bases not matched to a gene: 14. The CDR3 is 18 amino acids. CDR3 DNA sequence: TGTGCCATCAGTGAAACCGGGACAGCCAACCTGCCCACAGATACGCAGTATTTT. The encoded protein is CAISETGTANLPTDTQYF.

By sample share, this clonotype is medium-sized. CDR3 loop: CASSLRTYYLHTGELFF. The CDR3 nucleotides are TGTGCCAGCAGCTTGCGGACCTACTACCTCCACACCGGGGAGCTGTTTTTT. This sequence joins TRBV5-5 and TRBJ2-2; D uncertain. V gave up 1 base and J gave up 3 bases, with 16 bases separating them. This CDR3 has 17 residues. From germline, CDR1 is SGHKS and CDR2 YYEKEE (reference sequence).

This clonotype was counted only a few times. CDR3: CASSVFGRGDEQFF. The CDR3, as DNA: TGTGCCAGCAGCGTATTCGGGAGGGGTGATGAGCAGTTCTTC. The V gene is TRBV9, the J gene TRBJ2-1; 8 bases are a match to TRBD2. With V trimmed by 1 base and J by 8 bases, 5 bases remained unmatched. CDR1 is SGDLS and CDR2 is YYNGEE in the germline V gene. The CDR3 length is 14 residues.

This clonotype was counted a few times. The chain joins TRBV9 to TRBJ1-3; 7 positions agree with TRBD1. The CDR3 loop spans 17 amino acids. The germline gives CDR1 SGDLS, CDR2 YYNGEE. V gave up 3 bases and J gave up 0 bases; unmatched junction bases: 9. The CDR3 bases are TGTGCCAGCAGCGGGGCTCGGACAGGCATCTCTGGAAACACCATATATTTT. This codes for CASSGARTGISGNTIYF. The variable domain in full, with the rest retrieved from reference TRBV9 and TRBJ1-3, is DSGVTQTPKHLITATGQRVTLRCSPRSGDLSVYWYQQSLDQGLQFLIQYYNGEERAKGNILERFSAQQFPDLHSELNLSSLELGDSALYFCASSGARTGISGNTIYFGEGSWLTVV.

The chain employs TRBV24-1 and TRBJ1-1; D remains unclear. V shed 10 bases and J shed 2 bases, with 16 bases lying between them. CDR1 is KGHDR and CDR2 is SFDVKD in the germline V gene. This CDR3 is built from 14 residues. The CDR3 DNA follows: TGTGCCACAGCCCTACCAAAACGAAACACTGAAGCTTTCTTT. Translation gives CATALPKRNTEAFF.